This TCR beta chain comes out of a study of blood T cell repertoires in COVID-19. Across the study: Samples taken during acute and convalescent COVID-19 were collected in the United States, Italy and Spain.

Profiled with immunoSEQ multiplex PCR; TCRdb holds only in-frame clones, not every one. The table lists about 64,000 clones, under 95% of them singletons. Trimming cost V 6 bases and J 12 bases; bases outside gene matches: 7. In germline, CDR1 is WSHSY, CDR2 SAAADI. The CDR3 is 12 amino acids. Sequencing was carried out using peripheral blood. The source is a human donor in a cohort sampled during active COVID-19. The chain links TRBV10-2 to TRBJ2-1; 8 positions match TRBD1. CDR3 loop: CASRDFGTGQFF. The CDR3 DNA follows: TGCGCCAGCAGGGATTTTGGGACAGGGCAGTTCTTC.